Each of the 32 T cell receptor beta chains below was sequenced from the same sample in a study of T cells in Graves' hyperthyroidism and ophthalmopathy. Template material for amplifying TCR beta CDR3 regions consisted of RNA transcripts. First-round RT-PCR targeting the TCR CDR3 was performed with the HTBI primer set. In TCRdb, the multiplex PCR reads were re-called with MiXCR into one record per CDR3 protein. The sample has around 610,000 distinct CDR3 sequences, about 15% seen once. The specimen was blood. The receptor set was obtained from a woman between 40 and 50 years old with Graves' ophthalmopathy.

This clonotype was counted at least ten times. The chain employs TRBV19 and TRBJ2-5, with D unresolved. CDR1 and CDR2 from the germline V gene are LNHDA and SQIVND (reference sequence). Deletions cut 5 bases from V and 1 base from J, with 8 bases between. This CDR3 has 13 residues. The CDR3 spells CASSRALQETQYF. The CDR3 coding sequence is TGTGCCAGTAGTCGGGCCCTCCAAGAGACCCAGTACTTC.

The chain combines TRBV7-2 with TRBJ1-1, with a tentative D call TRBD1 (6 bases). The CDR3 sequence is 15 residues long. The V end was cut by 0 bases, the J end by 5 bases, with 13 bases between. Germline V gene lookup returns CDR1 SGHTA and CDR2 FQGNSA. The CDR3 bases are TGTGCCAGCAGCTTAGCACTCACAGGGTTGACTGAAGCTTTCTTT. It translates to CASSLALTGLTEAFF. The full variable domain, with the rest looked up from reference TRBV7-2 and TRBJ1-1, is GAGVSQSPSNKVTEKGKDVELRCDPISGHTALYWYRQSLGQGLEFLIYFQGNSAPDKSGLPSDRFSAERTGGSVSTLTIQRTQQEDSAVYLCASSLALTGLTEAFFGQGTRLTVV.

The rearrangement links TRBV28 to TRBJ2-7, with no clear D. This CDR3 spans 14 amino acids. In germline, CDR1 is MDHEN, CDR2 SYDVKM. Trimming took 7 bases from V and 3 from J, leaving 16 bases between them. As DNA, the CDR3 is TGTGCCAGCAACTCCCACGACGGATTCTACGAGCAGTACTTC. This translates into CASNSHDGFYEQYF.

This clonotype was seen at least ten times. The CDR3 bases are TGTGCCAGCAGCGCCCGGGGGACCCAGTACTTC. Translated: CASSARGTQYF. The chain is built from TRBV27 and TRBJ2-5; tentatively, D is TRBD2 (5 bases). CDR1 is MNHEY and CDR2 is SMNVEV in the germline V gene (reference sequence). Trimming pared 6 bases from V and 7 bases from J, leaving 9 bases between. The CDR3 is made up of 11 amino acids.

The chain links TRBV2 to TRBJ1-1; no clear D. Germline loops: CDR1 SNHLY, CDR2 FYNNEI. V was trimmed by 2 bases and J by 6 bases, leaving 7 bases between them. The CDR3 extends over 12 amino acids. The CDR3, as DNA: TGTGCCAGCAGTGAATCTCTCCCTGAAGCTTTCTTT. Its protein product is CASSESLPEAFF.

This clonotype came up many times. The chain has TRBV25-1 and TRBJ1-5; 7 nucleotides align to TRBD1. This CDR3 contains 19 residues. V lost 3 bases to trimming and J lost 0 bases; unmatched junction nucleotides: 14. Germline CDR1 is MGHDK and CDR2 is SYGVNS. DNA for the CDR3: TGTGCCAGCAGTGATCCGGACAGGCCCGTACTTTATAGCAATCAGCCCCAGCATTTT. This encodes CASSDPDRPVLYSNQPQHF.

This clonotype was seen many times. V gene TRBV19 combines with J gene TRBJ1-1, with 10 bases matching TRBD1. The CDR3 consists of 17 residues. The ends lost 6 bases at V and 3 bases at J; junction bases unmatched: 13. Looked up from germline, CDR1 is LNHDA and CDR2 is SQIVND (reference sequence). The CDR3 nucleotides read TGTGCCAGTAGCACGGGACAGGGGTTGGCTGAGGACACTGAAGCTTTCTTT. This gives the protein CASSTGQGLAEDTEAFF.

This clonotype was seen repeatedly, ten times or more. The chain uses TRBV28 and TRBJ1-1; D is ambiguous. This CDR3 is built from 15 residues. The germline CDR1 and CDR2 sequences are MDHEN and SYDVKM. Trimming removed 5 bases from V and 1 base from J, with 14 bases in between. Here the CDR3 DNA reads TGTGCCAGCAGTCCACTCCCCGCGACGAACACTGAAGCTTTCTTT. Translating gives CASSPLPATNTEAFF.

The table lists this clonotype with a few counts. In DNA form, the CDR3 reads TGTGCCAGCAGTTTCGCTACAGATACGCAGTATTTT. Translated: CASSFATDTQYF. V and J are TRBV28 and TRBJ2-3; no definite D call. V dropped 3 bases and J dropped 3 bases, with 4 bases sitting between them. CDR1 and CDR2 from the germline V gene are MDHEN and SYDVKM. The CDR3 consists of 12 residues.

This clonotype was counted at least ten times. A much more abundant neighbour one base away suggests this may be a read error. The J gene is TRBJ2-5, the V gene TRBV6-2 or TRBV6-3; possibly TRBD2 for D (5 bases). V was clipped by 6 bases and J by 1 base, with 12 bases between them. CDR1 is MNHEY, CDR2 SVGEGT, per germline. This CDR3 is 14 amino acids long. The CDR3, as DNA: TGTGCCAGCAGCCCAATTAGCGTCCAAGAGACCCAGTACTTC. Amino acids: CASSPISVQETQYF.

The table lists this clonotype with many counts. V and J are TRBV2 and TRBJ2-2, with 9 bases aligning to TRBD1. V shed 4 bases and J 9 bases; nucleotides not matched to a gene: 6. This CDR3 region has 14 residues. Germline V gene data show CDR1 as SNHLY and CDR2 as FYNNEI. CDR3 protein: CASSARTGARELFF. The CDR3, as DNA: TGTGCCAGCAGTGCCCGGACAGGGGCCCGGGAGCTGTTTTTT.

In its sample, this clonotype was seen many times. The chain combines TRBV6-2 or TRBV6-3 with TRBJ2-7, with TRBD2 matching over 9 bases. V dropped 4 bases and J dropped 4; count of bases not matched to a gene: 2. The CDR3 runs 13 residues. Germline V CDR1 and CDR2: MNHEY, SVGEGT. The CDR3: CASSWTSEYEQYF. CDR3 nucleotides: TGTGCCAGCAGTTGGACTAGCGAGTACGAGCAGTACTTC.

This clonotype was counted ten times or more. V and J are TRBV19 and TRBJ1-1, with 8 nucleotides matching TRBD1. CDR1 LNHDA and CDR2 SQIVND come from the germline V gene (reference sequence). Losses at the gene ends were 7 bases for V and 5 bases for J; bases not matched to a gene: 12. The CDR3 consists of 15 residues. DNA for the CDR3: TGTGCCAGTACCCTGGGGGCAGGGGGCAATACTGAAGCTTTCTTT. Amino acids: CASTLGAGGNTEAFF.

This clonotype showed up many times. The gene calls are TRBV7-2 and TRBJ1-5; perhaps TRBD1 as D (5 bases). CDR3 length equals 15 residues. In germline, CDR1 is SGHTA, CDR2 FQGNSA. V was cut by 6 bases and J by 2 bases, with 14 bases left in between. CDR3 protein: CASSFRPQGNQPQHF. CDR3 bases: TGTGCCAGCAGTTTCCGGCCACAGGGCAATCAGCCCCAGCATTTT.

This clonotype appeared many times. The chain links TRBV10-3 to TRBJ1-2; no clear D gene. CDR1 and CDR2 from the germline V gene are ENHRY and SYGVKD. The CDR3 runs 16 residues. Trimming stripped 0 bases from V and 2 bases from J, with 13 bases between. CDR3 region: CAISESQDSSNYGYTF. The CDR3 region has the DNA TGTGCCATCAGTGAGTCACAAGACTCAAGCAACTATGGCTACACCTTC.

In this sample, this clonotype turned up many times. The V call is TRBV7-2, the J call TRBJ2-7, with unresolved D. V lost 0 bases, J lost 12 bases, and 12 bases lay in between. The length of the CDR3 is 12 residues. From germline, CDR1 is SGHTA and CDR2 FQGNSA. As DNA, the CDR3 is TGTGCCAGCAGCTTAGCGGCCACCCGGCGGTACTTC. Translating it yields CASSLAATRRYF.

A few counts support this clonotype. The chain couples TRBV6-2 or TRBV6-3 to TRBJ2-4; the match to TRBD2 covers 9 bases. V trimming: 2 bases; J trimming: 0 bases; junction bases outside the gene matches: 5. The CDR3 contains 17 residues. Germline V gene lookup returns CDR1 MNHEY and CDR2 SVGEGT. Written as DNA, the CDR3 is TGTGCCAGCAGTTACGGGGCTAGCGGGATAGCCAAAAACATTCAGTACTTC. It encodes CASSYGASGIAKNIQYF.

This clonotype occurred a few times. Without the conserved terminal phenylalanine or tryptophan, this CDR3 likely stems from a read error. The genes are TRBV14 and TRBJ1-1, with 7 nucleotides matching TRBD1. J was trimmed by 0 bases and V by 5 bases; bases with no gene match: 6. The CDR3 totals 15 residues. The germline CDR1 and CDR2 sequences are SGHDN and FVKESK. The CDR3 region is CASSRSGGMNTEAFS. CDR3 nucleotide sequence: TGTGCCAGCAGCAGATCAGGGGGTATGAACACTGAAGCTTTCTCT.

Remarks on this clonotype: The junction differs from germline at one of its ends, possibly a read error. The V call is TRBV28, the J call TRBJ2-7, with a weak D call TRBD2 (6 bases). Germline-derived CDR1 and CDR2 are MDHEN and SYDVKM. The CDR3 runs 15 residues. For the CDR3, the DNA is TGTGCCAGCAATTCAAGACTAGAGAGCTCCTACGAACAGTACTTC. This gives the protein CASNSRLESSYEQYF.

This clonotype was seen at least ten times. V is TRBV6-2 or TRBV6-3 and J is TRBJ2-2, with D possibly being TRBD1 or TRBD2 (5 bases each). Between the trimmed V and J ends, which lost 6 bases and 6 bases, there was a span of 23 bases. The germline gives CDR1 MNHEY, CDR2 SVGEGT. CDR3 length: 17 residues. The CDR3 DNA follows: TGTGCCAGCAGGAACCGGGCTGGGGACGTCAATGCCGGGGAGCTGTTTTTT. Translation: CASRNRAGDVNAGELFF.

Ten or more counts support this clonotype. The chain couples TRBV7-2 to TRBJ1-2; TRBD1 agrees at 9 bases. Germline-derived CDR1 and CDR2 are SGHTA and FQGNSA. CDR3 length: 15 amino acids. The V segment lost 7 bases and the J segment 3 bases; nucleotides outside the gene matches: 9. Here the CDR3 reads CASTFATGGYYGYTF. The CDR3 bases are TGTGCCAGCACCTTCGCGACAGGGGGGTACTATGGCTACACCTTC. Drawing the rest from reference TRBV7-2 and TRBJ1-2, the complete variable domain is GAGVSQSPSNKVTEKGKDVELRCDPISGHTALYWYRQSLGQGLEFLIYFQGNSAPDKSGLPSDRFSAERTGGSVSTLTIQRTQQEDSAVYLCASTFATGGYYGYTFGSGTRLTVV.

The chain carries TRBV6-2 or TRBV6-3 and TRBJ2-5, with D maybe TRBD2 (6 bases). The CDR3 has 14 residues. Between the trimmed V and J ends, which lost 6 bases and 3 bases, there was a span of 14 bases. The V gene's germline CDR1 is MNHEY and CDR2 SVGEGT. The chain's CDR3 is CASSNGLTKETQYF. For the CDR3, the DNA is TGTGCCAGCAGCAACGGACTAACGAAAGAGACCCAGTACTTC.

In its sample, this clonotype was seen a few times. The chain is built from TRBV24-1 and TRBJ2-4, with unresolved D. Germline CDR1 and CDR2: KGHDR and SFDVKD. V gave up 4 bases and J gave up 5 bases, with 11 bases separating them. The CDR3 is made up of 14 amino acids. The CDR3 coding sequence is TGTGCCACCAGTGACTCAGGAAGTCAAAACATTCAGTACTTC. Translating gives CATSDSGSQNIQYF.

As to this clonotype: A much larger clone differs by one base, so this may be a read error. This is likely a read error, given that the CDR3 carries no conserved phenylalanine or tryptophan at its end. The V gene is TRBV19, the J gene TRBJ1-1; a weak D match, TRBD1 (5 bases). CDR1 and CDR2 from the germline V gene are LNHDA and SQIVND (reference sequence). The CDR3 is made up of 12 amino acids. With 10 bases removed from V and 1 base from J, the gap between germline ends came to 10 bases. The CDR3 protein is CATRVGNTEAFL. In DNA form, the CDR3 reads TGTGCCACCAGGGTTGGGAACACTGAAGCTTTCCTT.

This clonotype came up many times. The rearrangement joins TRBV6-1 to TRBJ2-5; 7 nucleotides line up with TRBD2. Per germline, CDR1 MNHNS and CDR2 SASEGT. This CDR3 comprises 16 residues. V lost 8 bases, J lost 4 bases, and 16 bases stayed unmatched. The CDR3 bases are TGTGCCAGCCACGAACCTGGTGGGAGGGCCGGAGAGACCCAGTACTTC. Translating gives CASHEPGGRAGETQYF.

Ten or more counts support this clonotype. This sequence joins TRBV6-5 and TRBJ2-7; the D gene is possibly TRBD2 (7 bases). Deletions cut 0 bases from V and 5 bases from J, with 17 bases between. The CDR3 has 16 amino acids. Germline assignment: CDR1 MNHEY and CDR2 SVGAGI. The CDR3, as DNA: TGTGCCAGCAGTTACTCGACTCGAGGGGGAGGGCACGAGCAGTACTTC. It is translated as CASSYSTRGGGHEQYF.

The gene calls are TRBV28 and TRBJ2-7; maybe TRBD1 (6 bases). There are 15 residues in the CDR3. CDR1 is MDHEN, CDR2 SYDVKM, per germline. The V end lost 8 bases, the J end lost 0 bases, and 17 bases lay between the germline ends. The CDR3 region is CASDPGTMSSYEQYF. CDR3 coding DNA: TGTGCCAGCGATCCCGGGACAATGAGCTCCTACGAGCAGTACTTC.

This clonotype was detected many times. The chain employs TRBV12-3 or TRBV12-4 and TRBJ2-7; unclear D gene. CDR3 length: 15 amino acids. The V end was cut by 3 bases, the J end by 3 bases, with 15 bases between. In DNA, the CDR3 is TGTGCCAGCAGTTTTTCTGGAGAGGCGATCTACGAGCAGTACTTC. It is translated as CASSFSGEAIYEQYF.

This clonotype was detected many times. The V gene is TRBV12-3 or TRBV12-4, the J gene TRBJ2-2; no clear D. The CDR3 spans 11 residues. Trimming stripped 2 bases from V and 8 bases from J, with 3 bases between. CDR3: CASSLSGELFF. DNA of the CDR3: TGTGCCAGCAGTTTATCGGGGGAGCTGTTTTTT.

There are a few counts of this clonotype. The V gene is TRBV6-2 or TRBV6-3, the J gene TRBJ1-4; TRBD1 might be the D (6 bases). Germline V lookup: CDR1 MNHEY, CDR2 SVGEGT. The germline V and J ends were trimmed by 4 bases and 14 bases, with 11 bases remaining between them. The CDR3 has 11 residues. CDR3 loop: CASSSFGQLFF. The CDR3 bases are TGTGCCAGCAGTTCCTTTGGACAGCTGTTTTTT.

The chain has TRBV7-3 and TRBJ2-7, with D perhaps matching TRBD2 (6 bases). CDR1 and CDR2 (germline): SGHTA, FQGTGA. V was shortened by 5 bases and J by 7 bases, with 15 bases between the two germline ends. The CDR3 is 13 residues long. Here the CDR3 reads CASSRGVQREQYF. The DNA of the CDR3 is TGTGCCAGCAGCCGCGGGGTTCAGAGGGAGCAGTACTTC.

This clonotype was seen at least ten times. V is TRBV12-3 or TRBV12-4 and J is TRBJ1-1; 10 bases agree with TRBD1. V lost 3 bases and J lost 3; bases outside the gene matches: 1. The CDR3 contains 14 residues. CDR3 DNA sequence: TGTGCCAGCAGTTTGGACAGGGGGTACACTGAAGCTTTCTTT. Its protein is CASSLDRGYTEAFF.